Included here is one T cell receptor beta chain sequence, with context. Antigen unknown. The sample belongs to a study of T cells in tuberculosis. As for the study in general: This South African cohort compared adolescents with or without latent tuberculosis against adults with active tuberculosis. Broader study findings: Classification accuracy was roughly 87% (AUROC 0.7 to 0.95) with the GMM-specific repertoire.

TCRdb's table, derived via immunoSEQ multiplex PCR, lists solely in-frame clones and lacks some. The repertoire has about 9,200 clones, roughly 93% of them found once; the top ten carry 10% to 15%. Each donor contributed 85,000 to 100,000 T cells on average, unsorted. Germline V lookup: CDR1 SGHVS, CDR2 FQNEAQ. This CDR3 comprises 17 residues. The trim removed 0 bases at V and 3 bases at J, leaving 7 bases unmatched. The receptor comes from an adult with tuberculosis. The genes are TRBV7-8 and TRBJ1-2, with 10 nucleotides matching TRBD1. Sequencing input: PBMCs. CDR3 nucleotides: TGTGCCAGCAGCTTAGCCCTAACCGGGACAGGGGACTATGGCTACACCTTC. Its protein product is CASSLALTGTGDYGYTF.